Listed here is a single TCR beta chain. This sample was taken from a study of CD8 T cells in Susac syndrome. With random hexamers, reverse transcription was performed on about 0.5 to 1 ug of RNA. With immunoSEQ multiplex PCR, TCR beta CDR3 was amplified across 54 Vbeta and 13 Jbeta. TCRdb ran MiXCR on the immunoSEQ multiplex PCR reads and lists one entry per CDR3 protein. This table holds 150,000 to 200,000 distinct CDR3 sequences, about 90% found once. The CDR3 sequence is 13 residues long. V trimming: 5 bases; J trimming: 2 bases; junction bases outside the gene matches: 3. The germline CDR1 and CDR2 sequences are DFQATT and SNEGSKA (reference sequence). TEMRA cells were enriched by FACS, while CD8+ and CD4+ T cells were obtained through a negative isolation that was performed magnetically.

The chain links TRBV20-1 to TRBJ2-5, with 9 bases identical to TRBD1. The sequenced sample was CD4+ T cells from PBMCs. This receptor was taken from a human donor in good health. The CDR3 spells CSAPDRGQETQYF. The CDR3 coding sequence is TGCAGTGCTCCCGACAGGGGGCAAGAGACCCAGTACTTC.